This TCR beta chain was recorded in a study of blood T cell repertoires in COVID-19 (dated by TCRdb to about 2020). Study-wide context: Collaborator samples came from the United States, Italy and Spain and covered acute and convalescent phases of COVID-19. The prospective study material was composed of cDNA or gDNA derived from T cells, B-cell-depleted T cells, or PBMCs. Deeply sampled blood TCRbeta repertoires from subjects exposed to, actively infected with, or recovered from COVID-19 were included in the dataset. The repertoires were released in a freely available public database intended as a resource for research on the immune response to SARS-CoV-2. Samples were obtained from the ongoing ImmuneRACE study (first 160 participants) and from about 1,300 subjects provided by 6 global collaborators. Nearly every sample came with metadata listing a de-identified subject ID, COVID-19 status, age in years and sex. Where HLA class I and class II types were available, the types were taken from metadata supplied by the sample provider, not from assay-based typing. Results and caveats for the whole study, not just this receptor: How much clinical and demographic metadata was included differed by source and by participant, and the metadata was provided uncurated.

Compared with germline, V lacks 6 bases and J lacks 5 bases; bases without a gene match: 4. From the germline V gene (reference sequence), CDR1 is LNHDA and CDR2 is SQIVND. The CDR3 numbers 13 residues from cysteine through phenylalanine. Kept here is only the CDR3 DNA, which spans 39 bases and is read in frame from base 1. As for this clone: Its antigen is unknown. No base quality information exists; no much larger clone differs at one position.

Whole blood was collected in K2EDTA tubes by collaborating institutions according to the institutions' own protocols. For TCRbeta analysis, collaborator samples were shipped as frozen whole blood, as isolated PBMCs, or as DNA extracted from either sample type. TCRbeta CDR3 regions were amplified from genomic DNA using the immunoSEQ Assay, a bias-controlled multiplex PCR. The authors processed their data as follows. The number of nucleated cells in each sample was estimated by amplification of reference gene primers within the assay. Sequence reads were collapsed and filtered to measure the absolute abundance of every unique TCRbeta CDR3 rearrangement. For each sample, productive Simpson clonality was calculated by taking the square root of Simpson's diversity index across productive rearrangements. What TCRdb holds here is the immuneACCESS table cut down to in-frame rearrangements. Part of the clones is not present; checked against another copy, under half of the missing clones reflect an unresolved V gene, and the others are unexplained. The V and J calls and clone size come from that table; D and trimming were worked out from the DNA. Within this sample are 76,000 or so clones, with 80% to 90% of them counted one time only. Roughly 15% of the sample comes from the top ten.

The rearrangement joined TRBV19 to TRBJ2-3; 8 central nucleotides agree with TRBD1. The specimen was peripheral blood. This TCR came from a man aged 80 or over in a cohort sampled during active COVID-19. The DNA sequence is given as TGTGCCAGTAGCTCGACAGGGGAAGATACGCAGTATTTT. Translated, this is CASSSTGEDTQYF.